The T cell receptor (beta chain) under discussion was sequenced for a study of post-analysis software for immune sequencing data. Researchers reported that TCR beta cDNA libraries carried unique molecular identifiers. Using its own MiXCR run on the PCR reads, TCRdb lists one record per CDR3 protein. This table has a few hundred thousand distinct CDR3 sequences, roughly 35% appearing once. This clonotype turned up a few times. The sequencing sample was made of blood. The clonotype originates from a girl aged 5 to 17 with multiple sclerosis.

The CDR3 sequence: CAIRGTEHPDTQYF. For the CDR3, the DNA is TGTGCCATCAGGGGGACAGAACACCCAGATACGCAGTATTTT. V gene TRBV10-3 combines with J gene TRBJ2-3; 7 bases are shared with TRBD1. The CDR3 has 14 residues. Germline-derived CDR1 and CDR2 are ENHRY and SYGVKD. J was trimmed by 4 bases and V by 6 bases; bases with no gene match: 7.